The 20 T cell receptor beta chains presented below share a single source sample, sequenced in a study of shared clonotypes between healthy human individuals. This table comes from immunoSEQ multiplex PCR, and its TCRdb copy is limited to in-frame clones, with some not included. The sample contains 550,000 to 700,000 clones, 55% to 85% of which appear only once. The specimen was memory CD4+ T cells sorted from blood. Indicated subset: CD45RA-negative fraction. These receptors all come from a woman aged 25 to 39 in good health.

The chain couples TRBV21-1 to TRBJ2-7; TRBD2, the table's D call, lacks a check against the DNA. TRBV21-1 is reported as a pseudogene. The CDR3 is 17 residues long. DNA of the CDR3: TGTGCCAGCAGCCAAATAGTGCGGGAGGGCCTTTCCTACGAGCAGTACTTC. It codes for CASSQIVREGLSYEQYF.

V and J are TRBV6-5 and TRBJ2-1, with a tentative D call TRBD1 (5 bases). Trimming took off 6 bases at V and 7 bases at J, with 16 bases between the two ends. CDR3 length equals 14 residues. The germline V gene encodes CDR1 MNHEY and CDR2 SVGAGI. CDR3 sequence reads: CASSWGREFNEQFF. The CDR3 DNA reads TGTGCCAGCAGCTGGGGCCGAGAGTTTAATGAGCAGTTCTTC.

The V gene is TRBV27, the J gene TRBJ2-3; 7 nucleotides line up with TRBD2. This CDR3 has 15 residues. CDR1 and CDR2 (germline): MNHEY, SMNVEV (reference sequence). The V segment lost 4 bases and the J segment 1 base; nucleotides outside the gene matches: 5. The CDR3 DNA sequence: TGTGCCAGCAGTTCTCGGGCGGGGGGCACAGATACGCAGTATTTT. Translating gives CASSSRAGGTDTQYF.

This chain joins TRBV4-1 and TRBJ2-5; TRBD1 might be the D (5 bases). The J call may be faulty, since TRBJ2-7 better matches the DNA end. The germline gives CDR1 MGHRA, CDR2 YSYEKL. This CDR3 comprises 14 residues. CDR3 region: CASSTQIGDYEQYF. Here the CDR3 DNA reads TGCGCCAGCAGCACCCAAATAGGGGACTACGAGCAGTACTTC.

This clone was seen a single time. V is TRBV18 and J is TRBJ1-1; no definite D call. This CDR3 has 13 residues. Germline CDR1 is KGHSH and CDR2 is LQKENI. The V and J ends lost 4 bases and 0 bases respectively, with 6 bases between them. CDR3 protein: CASSQTVNTEAFF. The CDR3 DNA is TGTGCCAGCTCACAAACGGTGAACACTGAAGCTTTCTTT.

This clone occurred many times. Other DNA sequences in the same sample also yield this CDR3. This chain uses TRBV6-1 with TRBJ2-2; D unresolved. V lost 5 bases to trimming and J lost 7 bases, with 11 bases between them. The CDR3 is made up of 13 amino acids. Per germline, CDR1 MNHNS and CDR2 SASEGT. The CDR3 coding sequence is TGTGCCAGCAGTACCCGGACCGTCGGGGAGCTGTTTTTT. It codes for CASSTRTVGELFF.

This chain links TRBV2 with TRBJ2-7; 13 positions agree with TRBD2. Per the germline V gene, CDR1 is SNHLY and CDR2 is FYNNEI. V dropped 6 bases and J dropped 5; count of bases not matched to a gene: 13. The CDR3 is 17 residues long. CDR3 sequence: CASRRGLAGFRSDEQYF. The CDR3 DNA follows: TGTGCCAGCAGGAGGGGACTAGCGGGATTTAGGTCCGACGAGCAGTACTTC.

This clone was observed a single time. The gene calls are TRBV29-1 and TRBJ1-2, with D possibly being TRBD1 (6 bases). This CDR3 spans 15 amino acids. Germline V CDR1 and CDR2: SQVTM, ANQGSEA. V was pared by 1 base and J by 4 bases, with 16 bases between. CDR3 sequence reads: CSVEGQGPRGYGYTF. Written as DNA, the CDR3 is TGCAGCGTTGAAGGACAAGGGCCCAGGGGCTATGGCTACACCTTC.

This clone was picked up a small number of times. The chain combines TRBV30 with TRBJ2-5, with 10 bases identical to TRBD2. The V gene's germline CDR1 is GTSNPN and CDR2 SVGIG (reference sequence). The CDR3 has 15 residues. V dropped 2 bases and J dropped 5; count of bases not matched to a gene: 8. Here the CDR3 reads CAWSTTSGSGETQYF. The CDR3 DNA sequence: TGTGCCTGGAGTACGACTAGCGGGTCCGGGGAGACCCAGTACTTC.

This clone has a handful of counts. The chain is built from TRBV9 and TRBJ1-3, with D possibly TRBD1 on 6 matching bases. Per germline, CDR1 SGDLS and CDR2 YYNGEE. V lost 4 bases, J lost 3 bases, and 14 bases lay in between. The CDR3 totals 15 residues. CDR3 sequence (DNA): TGTGCCAGCAGCCCCCAGGGGTTTCGTGGAAACACCATATATTTT. This encodes CASSPQGFRGNTIYF.

This clone was recorded once. The chain joins TRBV7-8 to TRBJ2-3, with TRBD2 identical over 14 bases. CDR1 is SGHVS, CDR2 FQNEAQ, per germline. After removal of 7 bases from V and 4 bases from J, the junction contained 7 bases not matched to a gene. The CDR3 is 16 amino acids. CDR3 region: CASKPQTSGRADTQYF. The CDR3 DNA reads TGTGCCAGCAAACCGCAGACTAGCGGGAGGGCAGATACGCAGTATTTT.

V and J are TRBV19 and TRBJ2-3; no clear D. The length of the CDR3 is 13 residues. Germline lookup yields CDR1 LNHDA and CDR2 SQIVND (reference sequence). Trimming pared 8 bases from V and 2 bases from J, leaving 11 bases between. The CDR3: CASGRPFTDTQYF. The DNA of the CDR3 is TGTGCCAGTGGAAGGCCGTTCACAGATACGCAGTATTTT.

The CDR3 DNA sequence: TGTGCCAGCAGTGCAGGGGCCCCAGATACGCAGTATTTT. Amino acid sequence: CASSAGAPDTQYF. The chain couples TRBV28 to TRBJ2-3, with D possibly being TRBD1 (6 bases). The CDR3 spans 13 residues. Trimming took 5 bases from V and 4 from J, leaving 10 bases between them. CDR1 is MDHEN and CDR2 is SYDVKM in the germline V gene.

The V call is TRBV19, the J call TRBJ1-4; no clear D gene. The CDR3 is made up of 14 amino acids. The germline V gene has CDR1 LNHDA and CDR2 SQIVND (reference sequence). V was cut by 4 bases and J by 6 bases, with 12 bases left in between. The CDR3 DNA is TGTGCCAGTAGTACCGTCAATCGAGATGAAAAACTGTTTTTT. Protein product: CASSTVNRDEKLFF.

This clone came up once. Being one base from a much bigger clone, this may be a read error. Other DNA sequences from this sample encode an identical CDR3 as well. This chain joins TRBV5-1 and TRBJ1-2; no definite D call. Trimming took off 0 bases at V and 1 base at J, with 4 bases between the two ends. The CDR3 totals 13 residues. The germline V gene has CDR1 SGHRS and CDR2 YFSETQ. CDR3 coding DNA: TGCGCCAGCAGCTTGGGCGATAACTATGGCTACACCTTC. It codes for CASSLGDNYGYTF.

This chain links TRBV7-9 with TRBJ2-7; the D is unclear. Germline CDR1 is SEHNR and CDR2 is FQNEAQ (reference sequence). V was clipped by 5 bases and J by 2 bases, with 13 bases between them. CDR3 size: 14 residues. The CDR3 is CASSPLGRAYEQYF. CDR3 nucleotide sequence: TGTGCCAGCAGCCCCCTCGGACGGGCCTACGAGCAGTACTTC. The variable domain in full, with the rest retrieved from reference TRBV7-9 and TRBJ2-7, is DTGVSQNPRHKITKRGQNVTFRCDPISEHNRLYWYRQTLGQGPEFLTYFQNEAQLEKSRLLSDRFSAERPKGSFSTLEIQRTEQGDSAMYLCASSPLGRAYEQYFGPGTRLTVT.

This clone was detected once. V is TRBV28 and J is TRBJ2-1; D possibly corresponds to TRBD2 (5 bases). Trimming took off 7 bases at V and 3 bases at J, with 10 bases between the two ends. The CDR3 is 13 amino acids. Germline values: CDR1 MDHEN, CDR2 SYDVKM. The CDR3 DNA reads TGTGCCAGCATCGGGGTTAGCTACAATGAGCAGTTCTTC. It yields the protein CASIGVSYNEQFF.

The chain combines TRBV28 with TRBJ2-7; D is unclear. CDR3 length: 12 residues. The V end was cut by 6 bases, the J end by 5 bases, with 11 bases between. Per the germline V gene, CDR1 is MDHEN and CDR2 is SYDVKM. CDR3 sequence (DNA): TGTGCCAGCAGCTCGCAAGGGCACGAGCAGTACTTC. Translated: CASSSQGHEQYF.

Written as DNA, the CDR3 is TGTGCCAGCAGCGCGAATCGGGGGTTTGGATACGAGCAGTACTTC. This translates into CASSANRGFGYEQYF. The chain joins TRBV6-6 to TRBJ2-7, with D possibly TRBD2 on 6 matching bases. This CDR3 spans 15 amino acids. V gave up 6 bases and J gave up 4 bases, with 19 bases separating them. Germline CDR1 is MNHNY and CDR2 is SVGAGI (reference sequence).

The CDR3 nucleotides read TGCGCCAGCAGCCAACGAGGACTCGACGGGTATAGCAATCAGCCCCAGCATTTT. Its protein product is CASSQRGLDGYSNQPQHF. The chain has TRBV4-1 and TRBJ1-5; D call uncertain. Trimming took off 2 bases at V and 0 bases at J, with 17 bases between the two ends. This CDR3 has 18 amino acids. CDR1 MGHRA and CDR2 YSYEKL come from the germline V gene.